This TCR beta chain was captured in a study of control samples from healthy donors and cancer patients. The table came from immunoSEQ multiplex PCR; TCRdb's copy has only in-frame clones and leaves some out. The table records about 140,000 clones, 88% of them present only once. This clone was seen a few times. Trimming shortened V by 0 bases and J by 8 bases, and 11 bases separated the two germline ends. The germline CDR1 and CDR2 sequences are SGDLS and YYNGEE. This CDR3 is built from 13 residues. The rearrangement uses TRBV9 and TRBJ1-2, with D uncertain. The sample comprised blood. The clonotype originates from a woman in her twenties or thirties in good health. The chain's CDR3 is CASSVESGYGYTF. The CDR3 nucleotides are TGTGCCAGCAGCGTAGAATCCGGGTACGGCTACACCTTC.